In its sample, the clone carrying this T cell receptor (beta chain) was seen once. This table comes from immunoSEQ multiplex PCR, and its TCRdb copy is limited to in-frame clones, with some not included. The sample has 95,000 to 130,000 clones, about nine tenths seen once. This sample is part of a study of T cell clones after liver transplantation. The V gene's germline CDR1 is MNHNS and CDR2 SASEGT. V lost 1 base, J lost 5 bases, and 17 bases lay in between. This CDR3 contains 16 residues. The sequencing here drew on CD4+ T cells from blood, taken 12 months after liver transplant. The chain is built from TRBV6-1 and TRBJ1-2; D is possibly TRBD1 (6 bases). The source of this sequence is a human patient who received a liver transplant. Some of the T cells may derive from the graft donor. The CDR3 region has the DNA TGTGCCAGCAGTGAAGAGTTCAGGGGTAGCCCTTATGGCTACACCTTC. Translation: CASSEEFRGSPYGYTF.